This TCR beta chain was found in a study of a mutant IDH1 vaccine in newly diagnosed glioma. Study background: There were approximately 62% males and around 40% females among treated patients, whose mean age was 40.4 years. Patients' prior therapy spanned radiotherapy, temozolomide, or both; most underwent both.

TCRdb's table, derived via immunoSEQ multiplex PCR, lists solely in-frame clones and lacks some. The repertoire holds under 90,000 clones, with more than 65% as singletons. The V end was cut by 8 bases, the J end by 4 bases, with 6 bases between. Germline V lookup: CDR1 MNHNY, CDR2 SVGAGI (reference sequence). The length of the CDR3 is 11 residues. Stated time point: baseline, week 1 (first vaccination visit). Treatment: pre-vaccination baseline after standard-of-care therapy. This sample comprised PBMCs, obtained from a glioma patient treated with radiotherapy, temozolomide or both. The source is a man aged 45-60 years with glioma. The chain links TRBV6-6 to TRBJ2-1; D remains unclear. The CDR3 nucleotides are TGTGCCAGCGGCCGATACAATGAGCAGTTCTTC. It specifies CASGRYNEQFF.